What follows are 5 T cell receptor beta chains derived from one specimen sequenced in a study of T cells in tumors after PD-1 blockade. Only in-frame clones appear in the TCRdb table, and some are missing; sequencing was by immunoSEQ multiplex PCR. Altogether about 47,000 clones are present, 79% being singletons, with the ten largest covering 16%. The specimen comprised PBMCs, sampled before anti-PD-1 treatment. The receptors derive from a human donor with basal cell carcinoma.

The chain combines TRBV4-1 with TRBJ1-1, with 7 bases identical to TRBD1. Trimming cost V 6 bases and J 1 base; bases outside gene matches: 11. CDR3 length equals 16 residues. Germline assignment: CDR1 MGHRA and CDR2 YSYEKL. DNA for the CDR3: TGCGCCAGCAGTCCTACCATGGGACAGAAGAACACTGAAGCTTTCTTT. Protein: CASSPTMGQKNTEAFF.

This clone occurred a few times. Compared with germline, one end of the junction differs, possibly owing to a read error. The chain couples TRBV3-1 (or the pseudogene TRBV3-2) to TRBJ1-2; D call uncertain. Germline CDR1 reads LGHDT; CDR2 reads YNNKEL (reference sequence). The CDR3 is 13 amino acids. The CDR3 DNA is TGTGCCAGCAGCCAGGGTGCTATGAATGGTTACACCTTC. Encoded protein: CASSQGAMNGYTF.

The rearrangement joins TRBV6-2 or TRBV6-3 to TRBJ2-5, with D possibly TRBD1 on 6 matching bases. This CDR3 contains 12 residues. The germline V gene encodes CDR1 MNHEY and CDR2 SVGEGT. Trimming stripped 3 bases from V and 5 bases from J, with 7 bases between. The CDR3 DNA is TGTGCCAGCAGTTATACAGGGGAGACCCAGTACTTC. It codes for CASSYTGETQYF.

The chain links TRBV9 to TRBJ1-3; D ambiguous. Trimming removed 0 bases from V and 4 bases from J, with 5 bases in between. CDR3 length equals 13 residues. CDR1 SGDLS and CDR2 YYNGEE come from the germline V gene. The CDR3 DNA reads TGTGCCAGCAGCGTAGATCACGGAAACACCATATATTTT. Translating it yields CASSVDHGNTIYF.

The chain links TRBV6-5 to TRBJ2-7; the match to TRBD2 covers 7 bases. Germline values: CDR1 MNHEY, CDR2 SVGAGI. Unmatched junction bases numbered 7, after V lost 0 bases and J lost 5 bases. The CDR3 consists of 15 residues. The CDR3 bases are TGTGCCAGCAGTTACTCCTCGGGAGGCATTAACGAGCAGTACTTC. Protein: CASSYSSGGINEQYF.